A single sample is the source of the 24 T cell receptor beta chains below, sequenced in a study of graft-versus-host responses after intestinal transplantation. Antigen specificity for these receptors is unknown. Some clones are missing from TCRdb's copy, which holds only in-frame ones; the method was immunoSEQ multiplex PCR. The sample consists of tens of thousands of clones, around 92% of them appearing once. The specimen comprised unstimulated CD4+ T cells sorted from spleen or lymph node cells, sampled before transplant. The receptors derive from a human donor who was the organ donor for an intestinal transplant.

The CDR3 nucleotides read TGTGCCAGCAGTGACTTCCAGTCTAACTATGGCTACACCTTC. Translating gives CASSDFQSNYGYTF. This rearrangement joins TRBV2 to TRBJ1-2; D remains unclear. Deletions cut 3 bases from V and 0 bases from J, with 8 bases between. Germline CDR1 is SNHLY and CDR2 is FYNNEI. The CDR3 runs 14 residues.

This chain connects TRBV27 to TRBJ1-5; TRBD1 aligns across 8 bases. CDR1 is MNHEY, CDR2 SMNVEV, per germline (reference sequence). The junction had 5 bases not matched to a gene; V was cut back by 6 bases and J by 4 bases. There are 14 residues in the CDR3. The CDR3 here is CASSRDRQNQPQHF. In DNA form, the CDR3 reads TGTGCCAGCAGCAGGGACAGGCAGAATCAGCCCCAGCATTTT.

The chain links TRBV5-6 to TRBJ2-1, with a possible D match to TRBD2 (5 bases). The CDR3 contains 16 residues. CDR1 SGHDT and CDR2 YYEEEE come from the germline V gene. Between the trimmed V and J ends, which lost 6 bases and 0 bases, there was a span of 16 bases. Here the CDR3 reads CASTAIGGPSYNEQFF. The CDR3 nucleotides are TGTGCCAGCACCGCTATAGGCGGGCCCTCCTACAATGAGCAGTTCTTC.

CDR3 DNA: TGTGCCAGCAGCACACCGTTTGATGATGGGTCGTCTGGCTACACCTTC. It yields the protein CASSTPFDDGSSGYTF. The chain links TRBV5-8 to TRBJ1-2, with D unclear. Germline V gene lookup returns CDR1 SGHTS and CDR2 YDEGEE. V was clipped by 4 bases and J by 7 bases, with 23 bases between them. This CDR3 region has 16 residues.

CDR3 coding DNA: TGCGCCAGCAGCCTATCCAATGGCGGGCCCGGGGGCTACACCTTC. Translating it yields CASSLSNGGPGGYTF. The chain links TRBV5-1 to TRBJ1-2; D call uncertain. This CDR3 has 15 residues. CDR1 and CDR2 (germline): SGHRS, YFSETQ. V lost 4 bases and J lost 8, with 21 bases in between.

The count of this clone is one. At one boundary the junction diverges from the germline segment, which might be a read error. The chain uses TRBV7-7 and TRBJ2-2, with a tentative D call TRBD1 (5 bases). This CDR3 region has 14 residues. Per the germline V gene, CDR1 is SSHAT and CDR2 is FNYEAQ (reference sequence). CDR3 sequence (DNA): TGTGCTAGCAGCCACGGACAGAACACCGGGGAGCTGTTTTTT. This translates into CASSHGQNTGELFF.

The V gene is TRBV2, the J gene TRBJ1-1; weak D call: TRBD1 (6 bases). V gave up 10 bases and J gave up 3 bases, with 12 bases separating them. The CDR3 has 12 residues. The germline V gene encodes CDR1 SNHLY and CDR2 FYNNEI. DNA for the CDR3: TGTGCCACCTACACAGGGTACACTGAAGCTTTCTTT. Protein: CATYTGYTEAFF.

The chain uses TRBV7-2 and TRBJ2-1, with 7 bases identical to TRBD1. The CDR3 sequence is 15 residues long. CDR1 is SGHTA and CDR2 is FQGNSA in the germline V gene. V dropped 1 base and J dropped 4; count of bases not matched to a gene: 4. CDR3 coding DNA: TGTGCCAGCAGCTTAGAGGGGGCGCGGTACAATGAGCAGTTCTTC. The encoded protein is CASSLEGARYNEQFF.

The genes are TRBV11-2 and TRBJ2-4, with 8 nucleotides matching TRBD2. J lost 6 bases, V lost 0 bases, and 1 base had no gene match. From germline, CDR1 is SGHAT and CDR2 FQNNGV. There are 14 residues in the CDR3. In nucleotides, the CDR3 is TGTGCCAGCAGCTTAGAACGGGGGGGAAACATTCAGTACTTC. Translating it yields CASSLERGGNIQYF.

The chain is built from TRBV19 and TRBJ2-5, with 12 bases aligning to TRBD2. The CDR3 has 15 amino acids. Germline CDR1 and CDR2: LNHDA and SQIVND (reference sequence). J gave up 5 bases and V 6 bases, and 7 bases lay outside the gene matches. The CDR3 sequence: CASSGPGTSGETQYF. The CDR3 DNA reads as TGTGCCAGTAGCGGTCCCGGGACTAGCGGGGAGACCCAGTACTTC.

The chain is built from TRBV30 and TRBJ1-2; 10 positions agree with TRBD1. J lost 6 bases, V lost 3 bases, and 7 bases had no gene match. The CDR3 consists of 14 residues. Germline CDR1 is GTSNPN and CDR2 is SVGIG (reference sequence). In DNA form, the CDR3 reads TGTGCCTGGAGCCGCGACGGGACAGGGGATGGCTACACCTTC. Protein product: CAWSRDGTGDGYTF.

The chain combines TRBV11-2 with TRBJ2-7, with TRBD2 matching 10 bases. V lost 6 bases and J lost 0; bases outside the gene matches: 5. Per germline, CDR1 SGHAT and CDR2 FQNNGV. The CDR3 length is 15 residues. Here the CDR3 reads CASRFSGGSSYEQYF. The CDR3 nucleotides are TGTGCCAGCAGGTTTAGCGGGGGGAGCTCCTACGAGCAGTACTTC.

The CDR3 DNA reads TGTGCCAGCAGTGGTGAGGGGGGAAGCTCTGGGGCCAACGTCCTGACTTTC. The encoded protein is CASSGEGGSSGANVLTF. The chain uses TRBV2 and TRBJ2-6, with D perhaps being TRBD1 or TRBD2 (6 bases each). This CDR3 has 17 residues. The germline V gene has CDR1 SNHLY and CDR2 FYNNEI. The V end was cut by 4 bases, the J end by 0 bases, with 13 bases between.

V is TRBV4-1 and J is TRBJ2-3, with 8 nucleotides matching TRBD2. The CDR3 loop spans 17 amino acids. J gave up 3 bases and V 4 bases, and 12 bases lay outside the gene matches. CDR1 MGHRA and CDR2 YSYEKL come from the germline V gene. CDR3 region: CASSLFLPGLGTDTQYF. The CDR3, as DNA: TGCGCCAGCAGCCTTTTCTTACCGGGACTAGGGACAGATACGCAGTATTTT.

The gene calls are TRBV7-2 and TRBJ2-3; tentatively, D is TRBD1 or TRBD2 (5 bases each). V lost 3 bases, J lost 2 bases, and 12 bases lay in between. The CDR3 is 15 residues long. CDR1 is SGHTA and CDR2 is FQGNSA in the germline V gene. The DNA of the CDR3 is TGTGCCAGCAGCTTCGGATGGGGACCCACAGATACGCAGTATTTT. It translates to CASSFGWGPTDTQYF.

With respect to this clone: One end of the junction does not line up with germline, which may come from a read error. The chain is built from TRBV9 and TRBJ2-3, with 9 bases fitting TRBD1. Germline CDR1 is SGDLS and CDR2 is YYNGEE. This CDR3 region has 18 residues. CDR3 loop: CASSVAPNRGLSRDTQYF. The CDR3 region has the DNA TGTGCCAGCAGCGTAGCCCCGAACAGGGGGCTTAGCAGAGATACGCAGTATTTT.

The J gene is TRBJ1-3, the V gene TRBV7-2; no reliable D call. The CDR3 covers 14 residues. Germline V gene sequence: CDR1 SGHTA, CDR2 FQGNSA. Trimming cost V 5 bases and J 0 bases, with 8 bases left between them. CDR3 amino acids: CASSPQSSGNTIYF. CDR3 coding DNA: TGTGCCAGCAGCCCGCAGAGCTCTGGAAACACCATATATTTT.

V usage is TRBV19 and J usage is TRBJ2-3; TRBD2 matches at 13 bases. Trimming cost V 6 bases and J 6 bases; bases outside gene matches: 3. This CDR3 is 14 amino acids long. Germline V gene data show CDR1 as LNHDA and CDR2 as SQIVND (reference sequence). CDR3 residues: CASRLAGGQDTQYF. In nucleotides, the CDR3 is TGTGCCAGTAGACTAGCGGGGGGGCAGGATACGCAGTATTTT.

This clone was seen a single time. This rearrangement joins TRBV4-3 to TRBJ2-3; TRBD2 might be the D (6 bases). This CDR3 region has 16 residues. Trimming cost V 1 base and J 0 bases, with 11 bases left between them. The V gene's germline CDR1 is LGHNA and CDR2 YSLEER. CDR3 sequence reads: CASSQGLLASTDTQYF. In nucleotides, the CDR3 is TGCGCCAGCAGCCAAGGATTGCTAGCGAGCACAGATACGCAGTATTTT.

The chain couples TRBV4-1 to TRBJ1-1, with D possibly matching TRBD1 (5 bases). The V gene's germline CDR1 is MGHRA and CDR2 YSYEKL. This CDR3 has 15 amino acids. The V and J ends lost 1 base and 3 bases respectively, with 12 bases between them. The CDR3 is CASSQVSRDYTEAFF. The CDR3 DNA sequence: TGCGCCAGCAGCCAAGTCAGCAGGGATTACACTGAAGCTTTCTTT.

In this sample, this clone turned up once. The rearrangement uses TRBV19 and TRBJ1-2, with TRBD1 identical over 8 bases. Germline trimming cut 6 bases from V and 2 bases from J; bases unmatched to any gene: 5. The CDR3 runs 14 residues. Germline CDR1 and CDR2: LNHDA and SQIVND (reference sequence). CDR3 loop: CASSDRGINYGYTF. CDR3 sequence (DNA): TGTGCCAGTAGCGACAGGGGCATCAACTATGGCTACACCTTC.

V and J are TRBV5-4 and TRBJ2-2; TRBD2 agrees at 11 bases. V shed 5 bases and J 3 bases; nucleotides not matched to a gene: 9. Germline values: CDR1 SGHNT, CDR2 YYREEE (reference sequence). This CDR3 is 17 amino acids long. The CDR3 DNA reads as TGTGCCAGCAGTTCGCGACTAGCGGGATCCTACACCGGGGAGCTGTTTTTT. This codes for CASSSRLAGSYTGELFF.

The V call is TRBV11-2, the J call TRBJ1-1; D might be TRBD1 (5 bases). CDR3 size: 15 residues. Germline V CDR1 and CDR2: SGHAT, FQNNGV. V was trimmed by 3 bases and J by 2 bases, leaving 13 bases between them. CDR3 bases: TGTGCCAGCAGCTTTGGGGACGGACCAAACACTGAAGCTTTCTTT. It yields the protein CASSFGDGPNTEAFF. The full variable domain, in which reference TRBV11-2 and TRBJ1-1 provide the parts outside the CDR3, is EAGVAQSPRYKIIEKRQSVAFWCNPISGHATLYWYQQILGQGPKLLIQFQNNGVVDDSQLPKDRFSAERLKGVDSTLKIQPAKLEDSAVYLCASSFGDGPNTEAFFGQGTRLTVV.

This chain links TRBV4-2 with TRBJ1-1; no firm D call. Trimming left V 3 bases short and J 7 bases short, with 12 bases between. CDR1 and CDR2 from the germline V gene are LGHNA and YNFKEQ. This CDR3 is built from 13 residues. CDR3 coding DNA: TGTGCCAGCAGCCATTCAGGACGCGGTGAAGCTTTCTTT. Protein: CASSHSGRGEAFF.